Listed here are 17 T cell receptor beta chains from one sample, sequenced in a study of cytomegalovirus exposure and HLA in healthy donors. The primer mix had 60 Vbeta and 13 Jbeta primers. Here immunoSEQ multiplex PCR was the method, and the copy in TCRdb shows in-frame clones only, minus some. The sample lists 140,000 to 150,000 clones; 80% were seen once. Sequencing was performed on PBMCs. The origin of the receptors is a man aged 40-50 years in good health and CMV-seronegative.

Here the CDR3 DNA reads TGCGCCAGCAGCTTGGATGCTAGCGGGGGTTTAAAGACCCAGTACTTC. Translating it yields CASSLDASGGLKTQYF. The chain recombines TRBV5-1 with TRBJ2-5; TRBD2 agrees at 10 bases. The CDR3 totals 16 residues. Looked up from germline, CDR1 is SGHRS and CDR2 is YFSETQ. J gave up 6 bases and V 0 bases, and 8 bases lay outside the gene matches. The variable domain in full, with the rest retrieved from reference TRBV5-1 and TRBJ2-5, is KAGVTQTPRYLIKTRGQQVTLSCSPISGHRSVSWYQQTPGQGLQFLFEYFSETQRNKGNFPGRFSGRQFSNSRSEMNVSTLELGDSALYLCASSLDASGGLKTQYFGPGTRLLVL.

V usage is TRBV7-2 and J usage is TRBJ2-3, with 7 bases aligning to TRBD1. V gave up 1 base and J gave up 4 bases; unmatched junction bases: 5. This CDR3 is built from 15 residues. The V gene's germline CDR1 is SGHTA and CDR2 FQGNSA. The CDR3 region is CASSLVRGGADTQYF. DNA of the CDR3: TGTGCCAGCAGCTTAGTTAGAGGGGGCGCAGATACGCAGTATTTT.

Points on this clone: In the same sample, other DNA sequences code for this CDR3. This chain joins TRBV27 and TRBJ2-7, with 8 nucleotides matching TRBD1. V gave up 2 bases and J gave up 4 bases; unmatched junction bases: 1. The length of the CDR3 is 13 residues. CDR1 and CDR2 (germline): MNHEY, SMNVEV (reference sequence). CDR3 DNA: TGTGCCAGCAGTTTAGACAGGGGATACGAGCAGTACTTC. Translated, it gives CASSLDRGYEQYF.

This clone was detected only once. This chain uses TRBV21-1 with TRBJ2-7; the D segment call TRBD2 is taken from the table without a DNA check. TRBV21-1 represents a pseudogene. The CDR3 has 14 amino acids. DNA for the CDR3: TGTGCCAGCAATCAAAAGACGGGGGAGTACGAGCAGTACTTC. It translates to CASNQKTGEYEQYF.

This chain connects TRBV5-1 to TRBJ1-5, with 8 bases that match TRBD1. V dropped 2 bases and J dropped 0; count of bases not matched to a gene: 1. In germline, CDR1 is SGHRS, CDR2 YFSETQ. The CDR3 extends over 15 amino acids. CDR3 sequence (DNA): TGCGCCAGCAGCTTCGGACAGGGTAGCAATCAGCCCCAGCATTTT. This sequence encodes CASSFGQGSNQPQHF.

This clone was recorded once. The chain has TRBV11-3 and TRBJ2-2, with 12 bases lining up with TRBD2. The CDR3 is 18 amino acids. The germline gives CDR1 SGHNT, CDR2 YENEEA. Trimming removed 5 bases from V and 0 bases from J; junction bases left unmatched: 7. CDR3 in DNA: TGTGCCAGCAGCCCGCCTCTAGCGGGGGGGGCGAACACCGGGGAGCTGTTTTTT. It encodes CASSPPLAGGANTGELFF. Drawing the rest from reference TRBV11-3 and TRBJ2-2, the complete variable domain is EAGVVQSPRYKIIEKKQPVAFWCNPISGHNTLYWYLQNLGQGPELLIRYENEEAVDDSQLPKDRFSAERLKGVDSTLKIQPAELGDSAVYLCASSPPLAGGANTGELFFGEGSRLTVL.

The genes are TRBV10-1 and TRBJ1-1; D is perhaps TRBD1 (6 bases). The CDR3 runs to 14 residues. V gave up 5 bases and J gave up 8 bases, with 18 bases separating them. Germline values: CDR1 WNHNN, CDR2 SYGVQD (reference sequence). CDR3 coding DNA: TGCGCCAGCAGTCCTACGCCTAGACAGGCCGAAGCTTTCTTT. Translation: CASSPTPRQAEAFF.

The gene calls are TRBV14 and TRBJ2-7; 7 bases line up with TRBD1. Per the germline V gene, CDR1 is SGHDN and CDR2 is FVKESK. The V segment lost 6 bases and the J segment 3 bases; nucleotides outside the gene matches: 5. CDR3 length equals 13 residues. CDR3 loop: CASSTTGNYEQYF. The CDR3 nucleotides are TGTGCCAGCAGTACGACAGGGAACTACGAGCAGTACTTC.

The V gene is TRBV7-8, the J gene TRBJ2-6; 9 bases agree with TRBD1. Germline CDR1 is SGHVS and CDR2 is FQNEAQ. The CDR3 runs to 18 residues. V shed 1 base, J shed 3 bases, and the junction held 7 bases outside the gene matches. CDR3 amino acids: CASSLGGQGLGGANVLTF. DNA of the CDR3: TGTGCCAGCAGCTTAGGGGGACAGGGTCTAGGTGGGGCCAACGTCCTGACTTTC.

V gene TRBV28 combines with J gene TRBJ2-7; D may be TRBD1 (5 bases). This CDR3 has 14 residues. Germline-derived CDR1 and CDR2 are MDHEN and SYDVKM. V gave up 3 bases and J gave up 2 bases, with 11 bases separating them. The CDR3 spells CASSFPGRTYEQYF. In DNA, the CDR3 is TGTGCCAGCAGTTTTCCAGGGCGAACCTACGAGCAGTACTTC.

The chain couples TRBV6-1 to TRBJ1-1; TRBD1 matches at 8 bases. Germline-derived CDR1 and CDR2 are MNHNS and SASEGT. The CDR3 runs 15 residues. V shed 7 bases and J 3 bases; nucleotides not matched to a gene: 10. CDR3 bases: TGTGCCAGCATCTCGGGACAGGCAAAGGACACTGAAGCTTTCTTT. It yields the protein CASISGQAKDTEAFF.

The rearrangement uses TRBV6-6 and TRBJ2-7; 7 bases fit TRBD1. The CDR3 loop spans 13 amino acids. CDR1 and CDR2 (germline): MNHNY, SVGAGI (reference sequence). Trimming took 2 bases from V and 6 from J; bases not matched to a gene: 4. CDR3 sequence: CASSYDRAGEQYF. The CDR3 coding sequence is TGTGCCAGCAGTTACGACAGGGCAGGCGAGCAGTACTTC.

In DNA form, the CDR3 reads TGTGCCAGCTCACTACAGACAGGTTATAATTCACCCCTCCACTTT. It yields the protein CASSLQTGYNSPLHF. The V and J genes are TRBV18 and TRBJ1-6, with D possibly TRBD1 on 6 matching bases. The CDR3 covers 15 residues. V was pared by 4 bases and J by 4 bases, with 11 bases between. Germline V gene sequence: CDR1 KGHSH, CDR2 LQKENI.

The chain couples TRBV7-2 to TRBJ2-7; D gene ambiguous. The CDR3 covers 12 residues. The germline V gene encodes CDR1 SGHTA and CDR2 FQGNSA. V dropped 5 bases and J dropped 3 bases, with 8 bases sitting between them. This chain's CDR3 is CASSPSGYEQYF. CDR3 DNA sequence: TGTGCCAGCAGCCCGAGTGGCTACGAGCAGTACTTC.

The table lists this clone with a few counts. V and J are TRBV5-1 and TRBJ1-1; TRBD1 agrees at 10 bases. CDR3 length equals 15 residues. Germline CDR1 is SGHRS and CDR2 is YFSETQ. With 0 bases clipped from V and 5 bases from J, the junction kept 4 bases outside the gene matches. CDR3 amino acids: CASSLAGQGGTEAFF. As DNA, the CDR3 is TGCGCCAGCAGCTTGGCCGGACAGGGGGGGACTGAAGCTTTCTTT.

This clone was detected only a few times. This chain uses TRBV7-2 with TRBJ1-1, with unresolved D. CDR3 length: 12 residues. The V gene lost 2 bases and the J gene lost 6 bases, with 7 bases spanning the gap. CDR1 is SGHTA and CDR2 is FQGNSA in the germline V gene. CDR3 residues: CASSLNSAEAFF. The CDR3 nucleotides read TGTGCCAGCAGCTTAAATTCGGCTGAAGCTTTCTTT.

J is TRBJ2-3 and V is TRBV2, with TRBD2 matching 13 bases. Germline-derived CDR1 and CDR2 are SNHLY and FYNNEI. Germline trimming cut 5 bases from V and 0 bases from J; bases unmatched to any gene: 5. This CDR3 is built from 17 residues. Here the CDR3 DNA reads TGTGCCAGCAGTAAACAGGGACTAGCGGGGAGCACAGATACGCAGTATTTT. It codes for CASSKQGLAGSTDTQYF.